This record concerns one T cell receptor beta chain sequence. What it recognizes is unknown. CDR1 is SEHNR and CDR2 is FQNEAQ in the germline V gene (reference sequence). This CDR3 contains 13 residues. Trimming left V 5 bases short and J 5 bases short, with 9 bases between. This sample was included in a study of cytomegalovirus exposure and HLA in healthy donors. Study outcomes and limitations: Several of the most significant clusters appeared, in a later analysis, to be linked to common viral pathogens. TCR sequences were mostly rare, though some public TCRs occurred in many donors. Three of the chains that were CMV-associated were confirmed in vitro to be specific for CMV antigens.

PCR involved 60 Vbeta and 13 Jbeta primers. Methods used by the authors: Roughly 12 million of about 88 million unique TCR beta chains were shared, per a later count. Profiling relied on immunoSEQ multiplex PCR, and the TCRdb table lists in-frame clones only, not all of them. That table gives V, J and clone size, and the DNA gave D and trimming. The repertoire includes 160,000 or so clones, around 73% of them detected once, and under 1.5% sits in the top ten. This TCR came from a male donor in good health and CMV-seronegative. The sequenced sample consisted of PBMCs. The rearrangement links TRBV7-9 to TRBJ2-2; D ambiguous. The CDR3 nucleotides are TGTGCCAGCAGCCCACCCACAACCGGGGAGCTGTTTTTT. Its protein is CASSPPTTGELFF.